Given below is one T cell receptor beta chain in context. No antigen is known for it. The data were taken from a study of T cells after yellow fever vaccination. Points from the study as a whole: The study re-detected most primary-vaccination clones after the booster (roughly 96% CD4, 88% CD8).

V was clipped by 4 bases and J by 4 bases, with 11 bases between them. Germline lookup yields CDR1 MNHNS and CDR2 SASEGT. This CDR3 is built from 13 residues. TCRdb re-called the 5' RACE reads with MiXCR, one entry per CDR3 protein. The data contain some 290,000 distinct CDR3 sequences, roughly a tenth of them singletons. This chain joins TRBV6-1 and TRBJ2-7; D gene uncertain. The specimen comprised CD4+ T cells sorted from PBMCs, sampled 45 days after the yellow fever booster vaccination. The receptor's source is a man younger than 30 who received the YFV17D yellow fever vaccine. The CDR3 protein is CASSAEPHYEQYV. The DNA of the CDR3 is TGTGCCAGCAGTGCCGAACCTCATTACGAGCAGTACGTC.